A single T cell receptor beta chain is shown here with its context. Its antigen remains unidentified. The CDR3 consists of 14 residues. Trimming cost V 4 bases and J 4 bases, with 12 bases left between them. CDR1 SGHRS and CDR2 YFSETQ come from the germline V gene. The sample originates from a study of shared clonotypes between healthy human individuals. Study-wide points: Tissues were not sampled, only blood, and their repertoires likely differ. Shared clonotypes: approximately 4.5% naive CD4, roughly 3.5% naive CD8, over 2% memory CD4, 0.4% memory CD8.

Using immunoSEQ multiplex PCR, the repertoire was profiled, and TCRdb retains in-frame clones only, with some absent. Of millions of clones listed, roughly 94% are singletons. The sequence was obtained from a man aged 18 to 29 in good health. Source material: naive CD4+ T cells sorted from blood. Subset denoted: CD45RA+ positively selected. The chain uses TRBV5-1 and TRBJ2-1; D remains unclear. The CDR3 DNA sequence: TGCGCCAGCAGCCTGAGTTCGGTGTACAATGAGCAGTTCTTC. It translates to CASSLSSVYNEQFF.